This T cell receptor (beta chain) appears in the sequencing data of a study of OX40 agonist ivuxolimab in advanced cancers. Study overall: Enrollees could have had prior anti-PD-1, anti-PD-L1 or anti-CTLA-4 therapy, which around 40% had received.

The CDR3 contains 16 residues. The germline V and J ends were trimmed by 3 bases and 8 bases, with 20 bases remaining between them. Germline CDR1 KGHSH, CDR2 LQKENI. Clones were sequenced by immunoSEQ multiplex PCR, and TCRdb holds only the in-frame ones, with some missing. The data contain almost 70,000 clones, roughly nine tenths of them singletons. This clonotype was obtained from an adult with an advanced solid tumor such as melanoma, head and neck, liver or kidney cancer. The chain recombines TRBV18 with TRBJ2-1; D perhaps matches TRBD2 (5 bases). Sequencing used CD4+ or CD8+ T cells sorted from blood, obtained in a trial of the OX40 agonist ivuxolimab. The CDR3 bases are TGTGCCAGCTCACCCCCTAGTTCGGCCACGAGGGATGAGCAGTTCTTC. It is translated as CASSPPSSATRDEQFF.